This T cell receptor beta chain was captured by sequencing in a study of blood T cell repertoires in COVID-19. Study-wide context: Specimens from acute and convalescent COVID-19 originated in the United States, Italy and Spain. PBMCs, B-cell-depleted T cells, or T cells were the source of the cDNA or gDNA that made up the material.

Study processing details: The authors estimated nucleated cell counts from reference gene primer amplification. The data were produced by immunoSEQ multiplex PCR, yet TCRdb's version contains in-frame clones alone and is incomplete. V and J calls and clone size come straight from that table; D and trimming were deduced from the DNA. The repertoire holds 300,000 to 400,000 clones, with 75% to 90% as singletons. Recruited during active infection, patients (from Seattle) were subsequently followed longitudinally. Germline assignment: CDR1 LGHDT and CDR2 YNNKEL (reference sequence). This CDR3 region has 17 residues. Trimming took 0 bases from V and 8 from J, leaving 17 bases between them.

This receptor was obtained from a woman in her forties or fifties with COVID-19, enrolled during active disease. Specimen: peripheral blood. The rearrangement links TRBV3-1 (or the pseudogene TRBV3-2) to TRBJ1-6; maybe TRBD1 (5 bases). The CDR3 nucleotides are TGTGCCAGCAGCCAAGAAACTCGACTCAGGGAAGATTCACCCCTCCACTTT. It codes for CASSQETRLREDSPLHF.